This T cell receptor beta chain was retrieved from a study of T-cell memory formation after mild COVID-19. This CDR3 has 17 residues. The germline CDR1 and CDR2 sequences are SGHDN and FVKESK. V was clipped by 1 base and J by 0 bases, with 13 bases between them. The table lists this clonotype with a few counts. Using constant-segment primers, 5'RACE produced TCR alpha and TCR beta cDNA libraries carrying sample barcodes and UMIs. TCRdb re-analysed the 5' RACE reads in MiXCR, keeping a single row per CDR3 protein. This table has under 110,000 distinct CDR3 sequences, roughly an eighth appearing once. The source of this sequence is an adult woman who had mild COVID-19 (a few samples of this study predate the infection). Cell type and time point are not known. V usage is TRBV14 and J usage is TRBJ2-1, with a tentative D call TRBD2 (5 bases). The sequenced sample was PBMCs or a T cell subset sorted from them (not recorded which). The CDR3 spells CASSQGEGSSSYNEQFF. The CDR3 nucleotides are TGTGCCAGCAGCCAAGGAGAGGGTTCTTCCTCCTACAATGAGCAGTTCTTC.